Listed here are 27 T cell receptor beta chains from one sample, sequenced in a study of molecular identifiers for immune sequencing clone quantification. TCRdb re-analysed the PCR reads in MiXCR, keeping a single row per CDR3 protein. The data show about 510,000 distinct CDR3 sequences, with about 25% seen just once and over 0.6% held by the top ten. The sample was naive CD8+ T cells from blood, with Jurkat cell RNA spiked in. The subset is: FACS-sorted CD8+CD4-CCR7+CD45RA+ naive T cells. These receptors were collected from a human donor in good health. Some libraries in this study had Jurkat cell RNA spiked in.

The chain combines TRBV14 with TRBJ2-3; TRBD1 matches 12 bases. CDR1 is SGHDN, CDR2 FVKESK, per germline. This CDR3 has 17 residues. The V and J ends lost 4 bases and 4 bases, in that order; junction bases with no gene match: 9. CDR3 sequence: CASSPDWGQGAADTQYF. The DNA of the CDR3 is TGTGCCAGCAGCCCAGATTGGGGACAGGGGGCCGCAGATACGCAGTATTTT.

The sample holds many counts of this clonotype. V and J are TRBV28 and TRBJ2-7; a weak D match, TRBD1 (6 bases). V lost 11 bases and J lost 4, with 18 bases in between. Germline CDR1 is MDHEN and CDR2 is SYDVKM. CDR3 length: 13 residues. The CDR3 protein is CAGRQDGGYEQYF. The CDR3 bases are TGTGCCGGAAGACAGGATGGAGGATACGAGCAGTACTTC.

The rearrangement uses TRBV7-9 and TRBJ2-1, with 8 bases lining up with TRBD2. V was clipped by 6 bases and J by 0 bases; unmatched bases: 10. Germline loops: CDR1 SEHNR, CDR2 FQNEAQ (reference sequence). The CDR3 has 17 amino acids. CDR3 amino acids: CASRSAVAGTSYNEQFF. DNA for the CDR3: TGTGCCAGCAGGTCGGCAGTAGCGGGGACCTCCTACAATGAGCAGTTCTTC. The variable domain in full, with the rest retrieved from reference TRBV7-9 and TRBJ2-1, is DTGVSQNPRHKITKRGQNVTFRCDPISEHNRLYWYRQTLGQGPEFLTYFQNEAQLEKSRLLSDRFSAERPKGSFSTLEIQRTEQGDSAMYLCASRSAVAGTSYNEQFFGPGTRLTVL.

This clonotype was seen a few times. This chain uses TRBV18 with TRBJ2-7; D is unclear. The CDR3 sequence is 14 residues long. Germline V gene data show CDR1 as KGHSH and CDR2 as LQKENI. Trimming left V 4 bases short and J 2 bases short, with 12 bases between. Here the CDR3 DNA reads TGTGCCAGCTCACTCCAAGTGGTGACCTACGAGCAGTACTTC. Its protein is CASSLQVVTYEQYF.

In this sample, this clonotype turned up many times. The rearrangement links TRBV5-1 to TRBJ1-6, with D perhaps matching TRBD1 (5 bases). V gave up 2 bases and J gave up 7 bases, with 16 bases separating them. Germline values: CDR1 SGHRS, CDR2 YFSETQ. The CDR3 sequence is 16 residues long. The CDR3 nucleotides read TGCGCCAGCAGCTTAGAAGGGACGGCCTCGAATTCACCCCTCCACTTT. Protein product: CASSLEGTASNSPLHF.

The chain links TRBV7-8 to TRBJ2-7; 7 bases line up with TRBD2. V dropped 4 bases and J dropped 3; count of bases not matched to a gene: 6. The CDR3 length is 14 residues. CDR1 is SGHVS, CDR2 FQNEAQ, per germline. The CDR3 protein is CASSSTGGHYEQYF. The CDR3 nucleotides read TGTGCCAGCAGCTCCACGGGAGGACACTACGAGCAGTACTTC.

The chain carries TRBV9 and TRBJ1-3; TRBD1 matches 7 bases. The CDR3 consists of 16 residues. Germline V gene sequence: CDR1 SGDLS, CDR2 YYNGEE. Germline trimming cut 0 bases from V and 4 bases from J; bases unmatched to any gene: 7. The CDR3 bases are TGTGCCAGCAGCGTAGCCTTGACAGGGATGGGAAACACCATATATTTT. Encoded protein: CASSVALTGMGNTIYF.

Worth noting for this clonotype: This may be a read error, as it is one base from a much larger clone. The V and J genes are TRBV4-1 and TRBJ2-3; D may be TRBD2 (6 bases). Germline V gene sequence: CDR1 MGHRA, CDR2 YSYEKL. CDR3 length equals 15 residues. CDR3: CASRLGLQSTDTRYF. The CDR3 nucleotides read TGCGCCAGCAGATTGGGACTGCAGAGCACAGATACGCGGTATTTT.

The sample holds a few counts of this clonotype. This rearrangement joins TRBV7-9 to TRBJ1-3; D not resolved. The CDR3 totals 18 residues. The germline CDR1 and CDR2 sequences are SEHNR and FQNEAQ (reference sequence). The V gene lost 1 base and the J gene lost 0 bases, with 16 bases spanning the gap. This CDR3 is CASSLVLMFGNSGNTIYF. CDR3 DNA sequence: TGTGCCAGCAGCTTAGTATTGATGTTCGGAAACTCTGGAAACACCATATATTTT. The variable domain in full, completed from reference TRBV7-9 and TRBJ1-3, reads DTGVSQNPRHKITKRGQNVTFRCDPISEHNRLYWYRQTLGQGPEFLTYFQNEAQLEKSRLLSDRFSAERPKGSFSTLEIQRTEQGDSAMYLCASSLVLMFGNSGNTIYFGEGSWLTVV.

The CDR3 DNA reads as TGCGCCAGCAGCCTGGTAGTCCCTCTAGCAGCTTCGGTAGACATTCAGTACTTC. This encodes CASSLVVPLAASVDIQYF. The chain employs TRBV4-1 and TRBJ2-4, with a weak D call TRBD2 (5 bases). CDR3 length equals 18 residues. V dropped 4 bases and J dropped 8 bases, with 27 bases sitting between them. Germline loops: CDR1 MGHRA, CDR2 YSYEKL.

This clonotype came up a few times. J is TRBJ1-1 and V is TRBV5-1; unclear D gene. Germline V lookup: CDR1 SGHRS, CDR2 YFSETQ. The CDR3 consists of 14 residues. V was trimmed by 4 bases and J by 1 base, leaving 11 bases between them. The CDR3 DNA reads TGCGCCAGCAGCCTGGAGGCCAGGAACACTGAAGCTTTCTTT. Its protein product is CASSLEARNTEAFF. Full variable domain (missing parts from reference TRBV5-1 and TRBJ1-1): KAGVTQTPRYLIKTRGQQVTLSCSPISGHRSVSWYQQTPGQGLQFLFEYFSETQRNKGNFPGRFSGRQFSNSRSEMNVSTLELGDSALYLCASSLEARNTEAFFGQGTRLTVV.

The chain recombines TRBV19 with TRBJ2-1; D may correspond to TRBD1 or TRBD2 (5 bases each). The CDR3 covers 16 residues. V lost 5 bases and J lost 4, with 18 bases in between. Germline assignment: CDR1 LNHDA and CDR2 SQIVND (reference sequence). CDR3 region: CASSPRRDQIYNEQFF. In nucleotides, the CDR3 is TGTGCCAGTAGTCCCCGCAGGGACCAAATATACAATGAGCAGTTCTTC.

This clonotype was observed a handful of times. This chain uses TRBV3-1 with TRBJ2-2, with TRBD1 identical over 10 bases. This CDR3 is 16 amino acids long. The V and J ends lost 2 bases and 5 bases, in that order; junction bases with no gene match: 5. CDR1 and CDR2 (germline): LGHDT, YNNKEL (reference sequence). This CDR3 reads CASSQIGTGETGELFF. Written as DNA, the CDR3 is TGTGCCAGCAGCCAAATTGGGACAGGGGAGACCGGGGAGCTGTTTTTT.

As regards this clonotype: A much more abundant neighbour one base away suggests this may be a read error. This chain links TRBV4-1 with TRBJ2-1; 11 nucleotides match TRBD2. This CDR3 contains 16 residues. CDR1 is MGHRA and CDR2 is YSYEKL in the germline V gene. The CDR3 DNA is TGCGCCAGCAGCCAAGGTACTAGCGGGGGTTACAATAAGCAGTTCTTC. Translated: CASSQGTSGGYNKQFF.

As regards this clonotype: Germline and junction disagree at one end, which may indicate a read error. The CDR3 is CAWAPLGNQPRHF. In DNA form, the CDR3 reads TGTGCCTGGGCCCCTTTGGGCAATCAGCCCCGGCATTTT. The chain carries TRBV30 and TRBJ1-5; unclear D gene. Looked up from germline, CDR1 is GTSNPN and CDR2 is SVGIG (reference sequence). The CDR3 contains 13 residues.

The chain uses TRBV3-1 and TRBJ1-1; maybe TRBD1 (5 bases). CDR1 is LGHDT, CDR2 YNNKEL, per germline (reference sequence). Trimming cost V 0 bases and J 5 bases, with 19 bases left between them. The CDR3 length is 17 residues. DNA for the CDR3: TGTGCCAGCAGCCAAGACAGGGCGGTAGGGAAGGGGACTGAAGCTTTCTTT. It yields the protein CASSQDRAVGKGTEAFF.

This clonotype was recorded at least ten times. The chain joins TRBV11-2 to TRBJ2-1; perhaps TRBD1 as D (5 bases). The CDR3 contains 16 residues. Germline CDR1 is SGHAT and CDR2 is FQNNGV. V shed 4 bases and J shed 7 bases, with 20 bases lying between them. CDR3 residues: CASSSLTDLFRNEQFF. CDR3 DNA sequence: TGTGCCAGCAGCTCCCTGACAGACCTATTTCGGAATGAGCAGTTCTTC.

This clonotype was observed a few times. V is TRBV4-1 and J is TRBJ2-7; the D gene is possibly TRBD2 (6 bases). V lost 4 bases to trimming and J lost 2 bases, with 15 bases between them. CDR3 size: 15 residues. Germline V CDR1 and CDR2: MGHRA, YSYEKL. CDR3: CASSPTIAAPYEQYF. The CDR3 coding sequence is TGCGCCAGCAGCCCGACAATAGCGGCCCCCTACGAGCAGTACTTC.

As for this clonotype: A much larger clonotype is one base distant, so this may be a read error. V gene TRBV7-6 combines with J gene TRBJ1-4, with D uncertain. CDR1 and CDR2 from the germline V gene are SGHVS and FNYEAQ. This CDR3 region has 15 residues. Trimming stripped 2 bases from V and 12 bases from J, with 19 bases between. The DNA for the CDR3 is TGTGCCAGCAGCTTAAGCGATGATGCCTTGGCGGAACTGTTTTTT. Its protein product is CASSLSDDALAELFF.

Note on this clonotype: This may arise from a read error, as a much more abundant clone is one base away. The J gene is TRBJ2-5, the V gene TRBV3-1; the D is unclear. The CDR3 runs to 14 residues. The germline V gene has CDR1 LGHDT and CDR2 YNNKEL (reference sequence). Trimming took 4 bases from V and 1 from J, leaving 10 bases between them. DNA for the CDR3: TGTGCCAGCAGCCGAGAAGGCCGCCAAGAGACCCAGTACTTC. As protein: CASSREGRQETQYF.

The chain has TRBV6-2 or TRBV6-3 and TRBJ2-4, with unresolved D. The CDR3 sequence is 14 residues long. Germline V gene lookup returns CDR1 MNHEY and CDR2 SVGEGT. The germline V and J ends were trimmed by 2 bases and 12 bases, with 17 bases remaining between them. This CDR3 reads CASSYDGAPRPQYF. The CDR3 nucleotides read TGTGCCAGCAGTTACGATGGCGCCCCACGCCCTCAGTACTTC.

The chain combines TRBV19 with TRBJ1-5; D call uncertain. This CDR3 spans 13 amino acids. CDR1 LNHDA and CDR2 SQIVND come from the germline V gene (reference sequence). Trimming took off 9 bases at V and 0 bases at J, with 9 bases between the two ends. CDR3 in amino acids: CASASSSNQPQHF. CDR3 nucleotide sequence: TGTGCCAGCGCCTCGAGTAGCAATCAGCCCCAGCATTTT.

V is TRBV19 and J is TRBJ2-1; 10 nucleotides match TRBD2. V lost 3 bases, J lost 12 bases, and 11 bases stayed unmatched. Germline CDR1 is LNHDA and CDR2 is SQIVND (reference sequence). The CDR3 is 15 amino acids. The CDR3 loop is CASSMEREGLDGQFF. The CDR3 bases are TGTGCCAGTAGTATGGAGCGGGAGGGCCTCGATGGGCAGTTCTTC. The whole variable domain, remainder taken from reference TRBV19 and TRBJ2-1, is DGGITQSPKYLFRKEGQNVTLSCEQNLNHDAMYWYRQDPGQGLRLIYYSQIVNDFQKGDIAEGYSVSREKKESFPLTVTSAQKNPTAFYLCASSMEREGLDGQFFGPGTRLTVL.

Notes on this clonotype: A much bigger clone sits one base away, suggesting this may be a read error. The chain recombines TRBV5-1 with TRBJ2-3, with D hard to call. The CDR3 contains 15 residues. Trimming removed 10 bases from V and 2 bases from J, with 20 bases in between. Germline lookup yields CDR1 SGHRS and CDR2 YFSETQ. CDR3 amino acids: CAGKVSDIFTDTQYF. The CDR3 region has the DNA TGCGCCGGCAAGGTCTCTGATATTTTCACAGATACGCAGTATTTT.

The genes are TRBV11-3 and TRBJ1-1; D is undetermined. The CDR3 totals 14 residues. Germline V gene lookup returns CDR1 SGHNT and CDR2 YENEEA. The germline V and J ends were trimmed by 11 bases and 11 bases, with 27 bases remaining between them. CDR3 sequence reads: CAGIRGRRRSNAFF. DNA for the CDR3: TGTGCCGGTATACGAGGGAGACGCCGATCCAATGCTTTCTTT.

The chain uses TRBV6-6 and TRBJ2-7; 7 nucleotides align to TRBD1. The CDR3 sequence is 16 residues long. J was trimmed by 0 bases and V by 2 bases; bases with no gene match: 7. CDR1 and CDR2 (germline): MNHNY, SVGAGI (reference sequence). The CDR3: CASSYRPGGSSYEQYF. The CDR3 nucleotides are TGTGCCAGCAGTTACCGTCCAGGGGGTAGCTCCTACGAGCAGTACTTC.

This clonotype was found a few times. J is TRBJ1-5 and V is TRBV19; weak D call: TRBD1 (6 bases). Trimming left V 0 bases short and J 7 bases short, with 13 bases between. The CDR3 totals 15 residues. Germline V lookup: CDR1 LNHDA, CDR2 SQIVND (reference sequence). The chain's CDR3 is CASSIDGGSRQPQHF. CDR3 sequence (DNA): TGTGCCAGTAGTATAGACGGGGGCTCTAGGCAGCCCCAGCATTTT.